These 32 T cell receptor beta chains came from one sample sequenced in a study of T cell repertoires in cytomegalovirus infection. Antigens for these TCRs are unknown. TCRdb reanalysed the reads using MiXCR and keeps one entry per CDR3 protein. The sample shows roughly 310,000 distinct CDR3 sequences, almost 30% of them seen only once. This specimen was cultured PBMCs, taken from culture after CMV antigen stimulation. The receptors shown here come from a human donor in good health (CMV status not recorded). Some clones in this sample may be carry-over from other donors' samples.

This clonotype was found a few times. V gene TRBV5-4 combines with J gene TRBJ2-5, with 10 bases lining up with TRBD2. This CDR3 contains 14 residues. Germline-derived CDR1 and CDR2 are SGHNT and YYREEE (reference sequence). V trimming: 1 base; J trimming: 5 bases; junction bases outside the gene matches: 2. The CDR3 here is CASSLKRGGETQYF. CDR3 nucleotides: TGTGCCAGCAGCTTGAAGCGGGGGGGTGAGACCCAGTACTTC.

This clonotype appeared a few times. The J gene is TRBJ2-5, the V gene TRBV7-3; 10 bases agree with TRBD2. V lost 4 bases to trimming and J lost 4 bases; unmatched junction nucleotides: 3. Germline loops: CDR1 SGHTA, CDR2 FQGTGA. The length of the CDR3 is 14 residues. The CDR3 DNA follows: TGTGCCAGCAGCTCAGCGGGGGGGCGAGAGACCCAGTACTTC. Residues: CASSSAGGRETQYF.

The chain carries TRBV20-1 and TRBJ2-7; 8 bases align to TRBD1. The germline V gene encodes CDR1 DFQATT and CDR2 SNEGSKA (reference sequence). CDR3 length equals 14 residues. After removal of 6 bases from V and 0 bases from J, the junction contained 7 bases not matched to a gene. CDR3 in amino acids: CSAPTGANSYEQYF. CDR3 nucleotide sequence: TGCAGTGCGCCGACAGGGGCGAACTCCTACGAGCAGTACTTC.

This clonotype was observed a few times. The V call is TRBV12-5, the J call TRBJ2-3; no clear D. Germline values: CDR1 LGHNT, CDR2 FRNRAP. Trimming cost V 1 base and J 2 bases, with 10 bases left between them. This CDR3 comprises 15 residues. The CDR3 DNA is TGTGCTAGTGGTTTGGGTTCCGGAACCACAGATACGCAGTATTTT. It is translated as CASGLGSGTTDTQYF.

This clonotype has a handful of counts. V gene TRBV5-8 combines with J gene TRBJ2-6; D is unresolved. Germline V lookup: CDR1 SGHTS, CDR2 YDEGEE. CDR3 length: 18 amino acids. V lost 0 bases, J lost 0 bases, and 13 bases lay in between. The chain's CDR3 is CASSLVVDPNSGANVLTF. DNA for the CDR3: TGTGCCAGCAGCTTGGTGGTAGATCCAAACTCTGGGGCCAACGTCCTGACTTTC.

In DNA form, the CDR3 reads TGTGCCAGCAGCTTATATAAAGGGGCCACGACGAACACCGGGGAGCTGTTTTTT. It yields the protein CASSLYKGATTNTGELFF. The chain links TRBV7-8 to TRBJ2-2; tentative D call: TRBD1 (5 bases). The CDR3 runs to 18 residues. V lost 2 bases to trimming and J lost 0 bases, with 16 bases between them. Per germline, CDR1 SGHVS and CDR2 FQNEAQ. Looking up the rest from reference TRBV7-8 and TRBJ2-2 gives the full variable domain: GAGVSQSPRYKVAKRGQDVALRCDPISGHVSLFWYQQALGQGPEFLTYFQNEAQLDKSGLPSDRFFAERPEGSVSTLKIQRTQQEDSAVYLCASSLYKGATTNTGELFFGEGSRLTVL.

This clonotype was observed a few times. The chain combines TRBV19 with TRBJ2-1, with a weak D call TRBD1 (6 bases). Between the trimmed V and J ends, which lost 9 bases and 1 base, there was a span of 10 bases. The CDR3 runs to 13 residues. Per the germline V gene, CDR1 is LNHDA and CDR2 is SQIVND (reference sequence). CDR3 region: CASAGTSYNEQFF. CDR3 DNA sequence: TGTGCCAGCGCCGGGACATCCTACAATGAGCAGTTCTTC.

This clonotype showed up just a few times. This chain connects TRBV25-1 to TRBJ2-1, with D unclear. Germline V gene data show CDR1 as MGHDK and CDR2 as SYGVNS. There are 17 residues in the CDR3. The V gene lost 2 bases and the J gene lost 2 bases, with 16 bases spanning the gap. The CDR3: CASSEAVSRWPYNEQFF. The DNA of the CDR3 is TGTGCCAGCAGTGAAGCAGTCTCGAGGTGGCCCTACAATGAGCAGTTCTTC.

This clonotype was picked up a small number of times. This rearrangement joins TRBV19 to TRBJ1-5; D not resolved. V lost 3 bases to trimming and J lost 0 bases, with 6 bases between them. Germline CDR1 and CDR2: LNHDA and SQIVND (reference sequence). This CDR3 has 14 residues. CDR3 sequence reads: CASSIAGSNQPQHF. CDR3 DNA: TGTGCCAGTAGTATTGCAGGTAGCAATCAGCCCCAGCATTTT.

V usage is TRBV7-9 and J usage is TRBJ2-6, with a weak D call TRBD1 (6 bases). Germline values: CDR1 SEHNR, CDR2 FQNEAQ (reference sequence). The CDR3 length is 18 residues. Trimming took off 4 bases at V and 0 bases at J, with 16 bases between the two ends. The CDR3 DNA follows: TGTGCCAGCAGCTCCCCAGGGACACCTCACTCTGGGGCCAACGTCCTGACTTTC. Translated: CASSSPGTPHSGANVLTF.

Ten or more counts support this clonotype. The V gene is TRBV7-3, the J gene TRBJ2-3; 7 nucleotides line up with TRBD2. J gave up 4 bases and V 1 base, and 8 bases lay outside the gene matches. This CDR3 is built from 16 residues. Germline loops: CDR1 SGHTA, CDR2 FQGTGA. The DNA for the CDR3 is TGTGCCAGCAGCTTAAGCCCTAGCGGATGGTCAGATACGCAGTATTTT. It yields the protein CASSLSPSGWSDTQYF.

The rearrangement links TRBV7-4 to TRBJ2-2, with D unresolved. The CDR3 is made up of 11 amino acids. The germline gives CDR1 SGHVT, CDR2 SQSDAQ. V was shortened by 5 bases and J by 7 bases, with 5 bases between the two germline ends. CDR3 coding DNA: TGTGCCAGCAGCAGGGACGGGGAGCTGTTTTTT. Translation: CASSRDGELFF.

This clonotype was picked up many times. CDR3 residues: CASSLRNRGSSDTQYF. The CDR3 nucleotides read TGTGCCAGCAGCTTACGCAACAGGGGGTCATCAGATACGCAGTATTTT. The rearrangement uses TRBV7-2 and TRBJ2-3, with 8 bases matching TRBD1. The V gene's germline CDR1 is SGHTA and CDR2 FQGNSA. V was pared by 2 bases and J by 4 bases, with 8 bases of the junction left unmatched. The CDR3 sequence is 16 residues long.

The table lists this clonotype with a count of one. DNA of the CDR3: TGTGCCAGCAGTTCCACGACCGGGAATGAGCAGTTCTTC. As protein: CASSSTTGNEQFF. The chain links TRBV12-3 or TRBV12-4 to TRBJ2-1; D not certain. V dropped 4 bases and J dropped 7 bases, with 11 bases sitting between them. CDR3 length: 13 amino acids.

The table lists this clonotype with a few counts. The chain is built from TRBV7-6 and TRBJ2-1; no clear D gene. Trimming stripped 0 bases from V and 8 bases from J, with 17 bases between. CDR3 length: 16 residues. Germline loops: CDR1 SGHVS, CDR2 FNYEAQ. The CDR3 here is CASSLADGGIAHEQFF. The CDR3 coding sequence is TGTGCCAGCAGCTTAGCGGACGGTGGAATCGCCCATGAGCAGTTCTTC.

This chain uses TRBV27 with TRBJ2-7, with D tentatively TRBD1 or TRBD2 (5 bases each). Trimming took off 4 bases at V and 1 base at J, with 14 bases between the two ends. CDR1 and CDR2 (germline): MNHEY, SMNVEV (reference sequence). This CDR3 contains 15 residues. DNA of the CDR3: TGTGCCAGCAGTTCCACCGGGACGGTATCCTACGAGCAGTACTTC. As protein: CASSSTGTVSYEQYF.

The rearrangement links TRBV6-5 to TRBJ1-2; a weak D match, TRBD1 (5 bases). The CDR3 is made up of 13 amino acids. V was shortened by 5 bases and J by 6 bases, with 13 bases between the two germline ends. Germline-derived CDR1 and CDR2 are MNHEY and SVGAGI. The CDR3 loop reads CASSKTGRHGYTF. CDR3 DNA: TGTGCCAGCAGTAAAACGGGGCGACATGGCTACACCTTC.

The chain recombines TRBV28 with TRBJ2-2; D might be TRBD2 (6 bases). This CDR3 comprises 17 residues. Germline CDR1 MDHEN, CDR2 SYDVKM. The V end lost 8 bases, the J end lost 0 bases, and 19 bases lay between the germline ends. DNA for the CDR3: TGTGCCAGCGGATCGCGCAGGGACTTTGCGAACACCGGGGAGCTGTTTTTT. Amino acid sequence: CASGSRRDFANTGELFF.

In its sample, this clonotype was seen a few times. The CDR3 sequence is CASSLGVLGQGGYGYTF. DNA for the CDR3: TGTGCCAGCAGCTTAGGGGTATTGGGACAGGGGGGCTATGGCTACACCTTC. This chain uses TRBV7-8 with TRBJ1-2, with TRBD1 matching over 11 bases. This CDR3 is built from 17 residues. V shed 1 base, J shed 4 bases, and the junction held 8 bases outside the gene matches. Germline CDR1 reads SGHVS; CDR2 reads FQNEAQ. Together with reference TRBV7-8 and TRBJ1-2, the CDR3 gives the full variable domain: GAGVSQSPRYKVAKRGQDVALRCDPISGHVSLFWYQQALGQGPEFLTYFQNEAQLDKSGLPSDRFFAERPEGSVSTLKIQRTQQEDSAVYLCASSLGVLGQGGYGYTFGSGTRLTVV.

This clonotype was recorded a few times. The V call is TRBV20-1, the J call TRBJ2-7; 10 nucleotides align to TRBD2. With 2 bases clipped from V and 0 bases from J, the junction kept 4 bases outside the gene matches. Germline assignment: CDR1 DFQATT and CDR2 SNEGSKA (reference sequence). The CDR3 length is 15 residues. The CDR3 sequence: CSARRTSGFSYEQYF. CDR3 in DNA: TGCAGTGCTAGACGGACTAGCGGCTTCTCCTACGAGCAGTACTTC.

This clonotype showed up many times. This chain links TRBV20-1 with TRBJ1-2; D is perhaps TRBD1 (5 bases). The germline CDR1 and CDR2 sequences are DFQATT and SNEGSKA (reference sequence). V lost 2 bases to trimming and J lost 2 bases, with 12 bases between them. The CDR3 covers 14 residues. The CDR3 bases are TGCAGTGCTAGAACCGGACACTTGAACTATGGCTACACCTTC. Encoded protein: CSARTGHLNYGYTF.

This clonotype was observed a handful of times. This chain joins TRBV6-9 and TRBJ2-1; TRBD2 aligns across 10 bases. The CDR3 runs 17 residues. Losses at the gene ends were 6 bases for V and 6 bases for J; bases not matched to a gene: 14. CDR1 is MNHGY, CDR2 SVAAGI, per germline. CDR3 DNA: TGTGCCAGCAGAGATATAACCGGGACTAGCGTCCGCAATGAGCAGTTCTTC. Protein: CASRDITGTSVRNEQFF.

The rearrangement joins TRBV20-1 to TRBJ1-5; a possible D gene is TRBD1 (6 bases). The CDR3 length is 14 residues. Germline V gene data show CDR1 as DFQATT and CDR2 as SNEGSKA (reference sequence). Trimming took 3 bases from V and 3 from J, leaving 12 bases between them. Here the CDR3 reads CSASPDSFNQPQHF. CDR3 bases: TGCAGTGCTAGTCCGGACAGCTTCAATCAGCCCCAGCATTTT.

This clonotype was seen ten or more times. This chain connects TRBV7-2 to TRBJ2-1, with 7 positions matching TRBD2. J was trimmed by 4 bases and V by 7 bases; bases with no gene match: 10. The CDR3 totals 15 residues. From germline, CDR1 is SGHTA and CDR2 FQGNSA. CDR3 sequence (DNA): TGTGCCAGCAACGGGGGTTTGGGGGGGTACAATGAGCAGTTCTTC. Its protein is CASNGGLGGYNEQFF.

V usage is TRBV24-1 and J usage is TRBJ2-1; TRBD2 agrees at 14 bases. The CDR3 spans 19 residues. Germline CDR1 and CDR2: KGHDR and SFDVKD. V lost 3 bases and J lost 0; bases outside the gene matches: 6. The CDR3 bases are TGTGCCACCAGTGATCCATTGACTAGCGGGAGGGGCTCCTACAATGAGCAGTTCTTC. It is translated as CATSDPLTSGRGSYNEQFF.

This chain joins TRBV20-1 and TRBJ2-3; a weak D match, TRBD2 (5 bases). The CDR3 is 15 residues long. Germline V gene sequence: CDR1 DFQATT, CDR2 SNEGSKA (reference sequence). V was cut by 5 bases and J by 2 bases, with 17 bases left in between. CDR3 DNA: TGCAGTGCTGCTGATTCGGGAACCTTCACAGATACGCAGTATTTT. Translation: CSAADSGTFTDTQYF.

This clonotype was found many times. The gene calls are TRBV19 and TRBJ1-5; D remains ambiguous. V dropped 9 bases and J dropped 2 bases, with 14 bases sitting between them. Germline values: CDR1 LNHDA, CDR2 SQIVND (reference sequence). CDR3 size: 14 residues. CDR3: CASSPGGGNQPQHF. The CDR3 DNA follows: TGTGCCAGCAGCCCAGGTGGAGGCAATCAGCCCCAGCATTTT.

The CDR3 DNA is TGTGCCAGCAGTTTGACAGGGTCGTCATCAGCTTTCTTT. Its translation: CASSLTGSSSAFF. This chain uses TRBV12-3 or TRBV12-4 with TRBJ1-1; 7 nucleotides agree with TRBD1. J lost 10 bases, V lost 3 bases, and 8 bases had no gene match. This CDR3 comprises 13 residues.

The rearrangement joins TRBV2 to TRBJ1-1; 7 nucleotides agree with TRBD1. The length of the CDR3 is 14 residues. J gave up 1 base and V 6 bases, and 5 bases lay outside the gene matches. Per germline, CDR1 SNHLY and CDR2 FYNNEI. CDR3: CASRRDSPNTEAFF. The CDR3, as DNA: TGTGCCAGCAGAAGGGACAGTCCGAACACTGAAGCTTTCTTT. The variable domain in full, completed from reference TRBV2 and TRBJ1-1, reads EPEVTQTPSHQVTQMGQEVILRCVPISNHLYFYWYRQILGQKVEFLVSFYNNEISEKSEIFDDQFSVERPDGSNFTLKIRSTKLEDSAMYFCASRRDSPNTEAFFGQGTRLTVV.

The genes are TRBV5-1 and TRBJ2-7, with no clear D. The CDR3 totals 15 residues. Trimming took off 0 bases at V and 3 bases at J, with 13 bases between the two ends. Per the germline V gene, CDR1 is SGHRS and CDR2 is YFSETQ. The CDR3 sequence is CASSLEPSKSYEQYF. The DNA for the CDR3 is TGCGCCAGCAGCTTGGAACCGAGTAAAAGCTACGAGCAGTACTTC.

The chain recombines TRBV28 with TRBJ2-5; D perhaps matches TRBD2 (6 bases). Germline-derived CDR1 and CDR2 are MDHEN and SYDVKM. The ends were cut back, 8 bases at V and 2 bases at J, with 18 bases in the middle. This CDR3 has 15 amino acids. Here the CDR3 reads CASRPGLAAQETQYF. The DNA for the CDR3 is TGTGCCAGCCGGCCAGGGTTAGCGGCACAAGAGACCCAGTACTTC.

V is TRBV12-3 or TRBV12-4 and J is TRBJ1-3; D unresolved. The CDR3 sequence is 16 residues long. Trimming cost V 6 bases and J 4 bases, with 19 bases left between them. The CDR3 reads CASRLMGPSGGNTIYF. The CDR3 DNA reads as TGTGCCAGCAGACTTATGGGTCCTTCGGGCGGAAACACCATATATTTT.